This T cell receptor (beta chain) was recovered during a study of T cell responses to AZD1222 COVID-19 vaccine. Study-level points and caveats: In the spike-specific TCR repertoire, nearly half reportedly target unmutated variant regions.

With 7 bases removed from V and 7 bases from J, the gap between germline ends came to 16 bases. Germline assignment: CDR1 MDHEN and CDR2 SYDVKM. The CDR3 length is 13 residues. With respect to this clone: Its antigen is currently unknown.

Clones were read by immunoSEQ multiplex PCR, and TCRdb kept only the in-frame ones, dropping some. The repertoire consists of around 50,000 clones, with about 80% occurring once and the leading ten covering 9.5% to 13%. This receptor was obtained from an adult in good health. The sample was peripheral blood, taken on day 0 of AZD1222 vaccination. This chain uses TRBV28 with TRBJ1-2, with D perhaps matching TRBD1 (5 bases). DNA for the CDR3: TGTGCCAGCACCCGGGGACGGGTTTCTGGCTACACCTTC. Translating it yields CASTRGRVSGYTF.